Listed here are 11 T cell receptor beta chains from one sample, sequenced in a study of T cell clonality in common variable immunodeficiency. The table came from immunoSEQ multiplex PCR; TCRdb's copy has only in-frame clones and leaves some out. Recorded here are tens of thousands of clones, none singletons. The specimen was peripheral blood mononuclear cells. Receptors were obtained from a person aged 18 to 75 in good health.

This clone was counted many times. The read ends 3 residues before the CDR3 terminus; that terminus is restored from the germline J gene. The chain carries TRBV23-1 and TRBJ2-7, with TRBD1 identical over 8 bases. TRBV23-1 is flagged as an ORF with uncertain function. This CDR3 is built from 15 residues. J lost 3 bases, V lost 3 bases, and 7 bases had no gene match. CDR3: CASSQYRDRRYEQYF. Incomplete CDR3 DNA: TGCGCCAGCAGTCAGTACCGGGACAGGCGCTACGAG.

This clone was recorded at least ten times. The CDR3 goes on 3 residues after the read ends, and that part is filled in from the germline J gene. Other DNA sequences from this sample encode an identical CDR3 as well. This chain connects TRBV2 to TRBJ1-2, with 8 bases that match TRBD1. CDR1 and CDR2 from the germline V gene are SNHLY and FYNNEI. The CDR3 totals 13 residues. Unmatched junction bases numbered 4, after V lost 6 bases and J lost 4 bases. CDR3: CASRTGATYGYTF. The CDR3 bases that were read are TGTGCCAGCAGGACAGGGGCCACCTATGGC.

This clone was seen at least ten times. Read data end 3 residues before the CDR3 end; the end is taken from the germline J gene. The chain employs TRBV5-1 and TRBJ2-3, with D possibly matching TRBD1 (6 bases). The CDR3 spans 15 residues. Per the germline V gene, CDR1 is SGHRS and CDR2 is YFSETQ. V was trimmed by 4 bases and J by 1 base, leaving 13 bases between them. The CDR3 DNA, read in part, is TGCGCCAGCAGCACGCTACAGGGTGGCACAGATACG. It translates to CASSTLQGGTDT. The entire CDR3 is CASSTLQGGTDTQYF.

As to this clone: Sequencing ends 3 residues short of the CDR3 end; the germline J gene provides the rest. The chain couples TRBV30 to TRBJ2-1, with 11 bases fitting TRBD2. J was trimmed by 4 bases and V by 0 bases; bases with no gene match: 2. Germline-derived CDR1 and CDR2 are GTSNPN and SVGIG (reference sequence). CDR3 length: 15 amino acids. CDR3 protein: CAWSVLAGAYNEQFF. The CDR3 DNA, read in part, is TGTGCCTGGAGTGTACTAGCGGGAGCTTACAATGAG.

This clone was recorded many times. Read data end 3 residues before the CDR3 end; the end is taken from the germline J gene. This chain joins TRBV10-1 and TRBJ2-5, with D perhaps matching TRBD1 (6 bases). Looked up from germline, CDR1 is WNHNN and CDR2 is SYGVQD (reference sequence). This CDR3 has 14 amino acids. V lost 3 bases, J lost 1 base, and 9 bases lay in between. Partial CDR3 DNA: TGCGCCAGCAGTGATCCGGACAGCCAAGAGACC. It yields the protein CASSDPDSQET. The full CDR3 is CASSDPDSQETQYF.

The table lists this clone with a few counts. The sequenced fragment ends 3 residues before the CDR3 boundary, so the rest is inferred from the germline J gene. The chain combines TRBV18 with TRBJ2-1; 12 bases are shared with TRBD2. Germline CDR1 reads KGHSH; CDR2 reads LQKENI. V shed 2 bases, J shed 4 bases, and the junction held 3 bases outside the gene matches. CDR3 length: 16 amino acids. The part of the CDR3 DNA that was read is TGTGCCAGCTCACCAGCTAGCGGGAGGGGATACAATGAG. Its protein is CASSPASGRGYNE. The entire CDR3 protein reads CASSPASGRGYNEQFF.

This clone showed up many times. The observed sequence ends 3 residues before the CDR3 terminus, with the missing tail filled in from the germline J gene. V and J are TRBV7-2 and TRBJ2-2; 11 bases match TRBD2. Looked up from germline, CDR1 is SGHTA and CDR2 is FQGNSA. V lost 11 bases and J lost 6; bases outside the gene matches: 8. There are 14 residues in the CDR3. Partial CDR3 DNA: TGTGCCGGCCGACTAGCGGGGAGGGCCGGGGAG. Protein: CAGRLAGRAGE. In full, the CDR3 is CAGRLAGRAGELFF.

There are many counts of this clone. The read ends 3 residues before the CDR3 terminus; that terminus is restored from the germline J gene. The rearrangement joins TRBV5-1 to TRBJ1-6; 7 bases are a match to TRBD1. Germline-derived CDR1 and CDR2 are SGHRS and YFSETQ. This CDR3 contains 15 residues. The ends lost 4 bases at V and 5 bases at J; junction bases unmatched: 6. The part of the CDR3 DNA that was read is TGCGCCAGCAGCAGGACAGGCCCTGATAATTCACCC. Its protein product is CASSRTGPDNSP. The CDR3 in its entirety is CASSRTGPDNSPLHF.

This clone was counted many times. The sequence runs out 3 residues before the end of the CDR3; the remainder is reconstructed from the germline J gene. This chain joins TRBV5-1 and TRBJ2-2; 9 bases are a match to TRBD2. The CDR3 has 15 residues. Germline V CDR1 and CDR2: SGHRS, YFSETQ. The CDR3: CASSSETSGSRELFF. CDR3 DNA, as far as it was read: TGCGCCAGCAGCTCCGAGACTAGCGGAAGTCGAGAG.

The sample holds many counts of this clone. With the read ending 3 residues before the CDR3 end, the germline J gene is used to fill in that end. V and J are TRBV20-1 and TRBJ2-7; 8 bases align to TRBD1. Germline V gives CDR1 DFQATT, CDR2 SNEGSKA (reference sequence). This CDR3 comprises 15 residues. The V and J ends lost 3 bases and 4 bases, in that order; junction bases with no gene match: 11. This CDR3 is CSASKSGTGRYEQYF. The DNA read from the CDR3 is TGCAGTGCTAGTAAGTCGGGGACAGGTCGTTACGAG.

This clone occurred many times. The read falls 3 residues short of the CDR3 end, and the missing part is taken from the germline J gene. This rearrangement joins TRBV20-1 to TRBJ2-7; 9 bases are shared with TRBD1. CDR1 is DFQATT, CDR2 SNEGSKA, per germline (reference sequence). The ends lost 4 bases at V and 1 base at J; junction bases unmatched: 8. The CDR3 loop spans 15 amino acids. The sequenced part of the CDR3 DNA is TGCAGTGCTACTACAGGGGGCTCTTGGTCCTACGAG. Translating it yields CSATTGGSWSYE. In full, the CDR3 is CSATTGGSWSYEQYF.